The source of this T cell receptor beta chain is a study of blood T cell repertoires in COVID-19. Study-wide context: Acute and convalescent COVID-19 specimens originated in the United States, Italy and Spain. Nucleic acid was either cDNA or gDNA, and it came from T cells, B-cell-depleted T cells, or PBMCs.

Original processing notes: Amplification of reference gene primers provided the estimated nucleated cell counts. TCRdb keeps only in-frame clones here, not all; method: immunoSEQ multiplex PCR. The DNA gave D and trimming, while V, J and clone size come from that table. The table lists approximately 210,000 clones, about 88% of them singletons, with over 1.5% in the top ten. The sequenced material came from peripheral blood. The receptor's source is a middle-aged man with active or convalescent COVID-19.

CDR3 region: CASSLQGGTDTQYF. The CDR3 coding sequence is TGTGCCAGCAGCCTACAGGGGGGCACAGATACGCAGTATTTT. V and J are TRBV9 and TRBJ2-3; 8 positions match TRBD1. Germline V gene sequence: CDR1 SGDLS, CDR2 YYNGEE. The CDR3 spans 14 residues. Trimming took 4 bases from V and 1 from J; bases not matched to a gene: 2.